This TCR beta chain was documented in a study of cytomegalovirus exposure and HLA in healthy donors. Sequencing used immunoSEQ multiplex PCR; TCRdb keeps in-frame clones, though not all of them. The table records 90,000 to 130,000 clones, around 89% of them present only once. This CDR3 region has 14 residues. Germline loops: CDR1 MNHEY, CDR2 SVGAGI. Trimming cost V 0 bases and J 5 bases, with 8 bases left between them. Sequenced sample: PBMCs. The sequence derives from a young woman in good health and CMV-seropositive. The chain employs TRBV6-5 and TRBJ1-5; D remains unclear. The DNA for the CDR3 is TGTGCCAGCAGTTACTCTAGGGAGGATCAGCCCCAGCATTTT. This gives the protein CASSYSREDQPQHF.